These 27 T cell receptor beta chains came from one sample sequenced in a study of regulatory T cells in long-lasting Graves disease. Time point given: newly diagnosed GD, antithyroid drugs for less than 3 months. The authors made the TCR library using RNA they extracted from PBMCs. With iRepertoire HTBI primers and Arm-PCR of CDR3 regions, TCR beta libraries were built. In TCRdb, the multiplex PCR reads were re-called with MiXCR into one record per CDR3 protein. Of 530,000 or so distinct CDR3 sequences in the sample, roughly 16% were seen once. These data were also filed under a second study, of T cells in Graves' hyperthyroidism and ophthalmopathy.

This specimen was peripheral blood mononuclear cells (PBMCs), taken at new diagnosis, from a patient treated with antithyroid drugs. The receptors were sampled from a man between 18 and 35 years old with Graves disease.

This clonotype appeared a few times. The chain combines TRBV6-1 with TRBJ1-1; D gene uncertain. The CDR3 is made up of 13 amino acids. Trimming stripped 4 bases from V and 1 base from J, with 7 bases between. From germline, CDR1 is MNHNS and CDR2 SASEGT. CDR3 region: CASSALRNTEAFF. CDR3 DNA sequence: TGTGCCAGCAGTGCGCTCAGGAACACTGAAGCTTTCTTT.

V is TRBV20-1 and J is TRBJ2-5; 16 bases map to TRBD2. The CDR3 is 18 amino acids. Germline-derived CDR1 and CDR2 are DFQATT and SNEGSKA (reference sequence). With 5 bases clipped from V and 4 bases from J, the junction kept 13 bases outside the gene matches. The CDR3 here is CSALGLAGGPWLGETQYF. DNA for the CDR3: TGCAGTGCTTTGGGACTAGCGGGAGGGCCTTGGTTGGGAGAGACCCAGTACTTC.

V usage is TRBV10-3 and J usage is TRBJ2-7; 9 bases line up with TRBD2. Germline CDR1 is ENHRY and CDR2 is SYGVKD. V was clipped by 10 bases and J by 3 bases; unmatched bases: 13. This CDR3 comprises 15 residues. Here the CDR3 DNA reads TGTGCCACCTACAGGGGCCTAGCGGGAAACTACGAGCAGTACTTC. Its translation: CATYRGLAGNYEQYF.

This chain connects TRBV20-1 to TRBJ2-5; D unclear. The V gene lost 1 base and the J gene lost 5 bases, with 8 bases spanning the gap. Per the germline V gene, CDR1 is DFQATT and CDR2 is SNEGSKA (reference sequence). This CDR3 comprises 12 residues. The CDR3 sequence is CSARGGTETQYF. The CDR3, as DNA: TGCAGTGCTAGAGGAGGTACGGAGACCCAGTACTTC.

This clonotype appeared a few times. The chain has TRBV9 and TRBJ2-2; D not certain. Trimming removed 0 bases from V and 3 bases from J, with 9 bases in between. The CDR3 length is 15 residues. Germline V gene lookup returns CDR1 SGDLS and CDR2 YYNGEE. This CDR3 reads CASSVAWADTGELFF. In nucleotides, the CDR3 is TGTGCCAGCAGCGTAGCTTGGGCGGACACCGGGGAGCTGTTTTTT.

V is TRBV30 and J is TRBJ1-2; the D gene is possibly TRBD1 (5 bases). This CDR3 is built from 11 residues. V was trimmed by 5 bases and J by 5 bases, leaving 9 bases between them. Germline V gene data show CDR1 as GTSNPN and CDR2 as SVGIG (reference sequence). The CDR3 loop is CAWDSFYGYTF. CDR3 coding DNA: TGTGCCTGGGACAGTTTTTATGGCTACACCTTC.

On this clonotype: A single base separates this from a much larger clone, so it may be a read error. The missing conserved phenylalanine or tryptophan at the end of this CDR3 makes a read error likely. V gene TRBV30 combines with J gene TRBJ1-5; D unresolved. Per the germline V gene, CDR1 is GTSNPN and CDR2 is SVGIG (reference sequence). Trimming took off 2 bases at V and 7 bases at J, with 12 bases between the two ends. CDR3 length: 13 residues. CDR3 in DNA: TGTGCCTGGAGTATCGAGGCTCGGCAGCCCCAGCATCTT. Translation gives CAWSIEARQPQHL.

As for this clonotype: This sequence is one base from a far larger clone and is likely a read error. In this CDR3 the conserved last residue, phenylalanine or tryptophan, is missing, so a read error is likely. Because the CDR3's place on the DNA is in doubt, the DNA is left out and the CDR3 is given as listed by TCRdb. This chain connects TRBV13 to TRBJ2-7; the table's D call, TRBD1, has no DNA check behind it. A total of 12 residues make up the CDR3, ends included. Germline V gene data show CDR1 as PRHDT and CDR2 as FYEKMQ (reference sequence). Here the CDR3 reads CASSVTGRSISL.

This clonotype was detected many times. The rearrangement joins TRBV18 to TRBJ1-1, with TRBD1 identical over 9 bases. V shed 6 bases and J 5 bases; nucleotides not matched to a gene: 4. The CDR3 totals 13 residues. CDR1 and CDR2 (germline): KGHSH, LQKENI. CDR3 sequence reads: CASSQDRGTEAFF. Written as DNA, the CDR3 is TGTGCCAGCTCCCAGGACAGGGGAACTGAAGCTTTCTTT.

The sample holds many counts of this clonotype. The V gene is TRBV11-2, the J gene TRBJ2-1; D is unclear. The end of the DNA is better explained by TRBJ2-5, so the J call may be wrong. This CDR3 has 12 residues. Germline V gives CDR1 SGHAT, CDR2 FQNNGV. CDR3 bases: TGTGCCAGCAGCCCTCACCCAGGGACCCAGTACTTC. Protein sequence: CASSPHPGTQYF.

The chain employs TRBV28 and TRBJ2-1, with TRBD2 matching over 8 bases. This CDR3 contains 17 residues. The junction had 15 bases not matched to a gene; V was cut back by 7 bases and J by 4 bases. Germline lookup yields CDR1 MDHEN and CDR2 SYDVKM. The DNA of the CDR3 is TGTGCCAGCACTTACGCCCTATTAGCGGGATATTACAATGAGCAGTTCTTC. It codes for CASTYALLAGYYNEQFF. The whole variable domain, remainder taken from reference TRBV28 and TRBJ2-1, is DVKVTQSSRYLVKRTGEKVFLECVQDMDHENMFWYRQDPGLGLRLIYFSYDVKMKEKGDIPEGYSVSREKKERFSLILESASTNQTSMYLCASTYALLAGYYNEQFFGPGTRLTVL.

About this clonotype: A much larger clone differs from this one at a single base, so this may be a read error. The chain employs TRBV27 and TRBJ2-3, with TRBD1 identical over 7 bases. Germline values: CDR1 MNHEY, CDR2 SMNVEV (reference sequence). The CDR3 length is 15 residues. The V gene end was trimmed by 6 bases and the J gene end by 5 bases; junction bases not matched to a gene: 11. Here the CDR3 reads CASRSTDRDRDTQYF. The DNA of the CDR3 is TGTGCCAGCAGGTCGACCGACAGGGACAGAGATACGCAGTATTTT.

The chain's CDR3 is CASSLMDPGGNEQFF. The CDR3, as DNA: TGTGCCAGCAGCTTGATGGACCCGGGAGGCAATGAGCAGTTCTTC. The rearrangement links TRBV5-4 to TRBJ2-1; TRBD2 matches 7 bases. CDR1 is SGHNT and CDR2 is YYREEE in the germline V gene (reference sequence). This CDR3 spans 15 amino acids. V lost 1 base and J lost 6; bases outside the gene matches: 7.

The DNA for the CDR3 is TGCAGTGCTAGAGAAAACAGGGGCGCAGGTGGAAACACCATATATTTT. Amino acids: CSARENRGAGGNTIYF. The chain has TRBV20-1 and TRBJ1-3; 7 nucleotides align to TRBD1. This CDR3 contains 16 residues. The V and J ends lost 0 bases and 3 bases, in that order; junction bases with no gene match: 8. Germline V gene data show CDR1 as DFQATT and CDR2 as SNEGSKA (reference sequence).

This chain joins TRBV4-1 and TRBJ1-5, with unresolved D. This CDR3 is 13 amino acids long. V lost 3 bases and J 4 bases, leaving 7 bases between the germline ends. Germline V gene lookup returns CDR1 MGHRA and CDR2 YSYEKL. CDR3 DNA sequence: TGCGCCAGCAGCCATCGGGCGAATCAGCCCCAGCATTTT. As protein: CASSHRANQPQHF.

The table lists this clonotype with a few counts. The chain is built from TRBV3-1 and TRBJ2-2; D assignment may be TRBD1 or TRBD2 (5 bases each). The CDR3 length is 18 residues. Germline assignment: CDR1 LGHDT and CDR2 YNNKEL (reference sequence). The V end lost 4 bases, the J end lost 0 bases, and 18 bases lay between the germline ends. The DNA of the CDR3 is TGTGCCAGCAGCCGGGAGACAGTAGGCGGTGCGAACACCGGGGAGCTGTTTTTT. It is translated as CASSRETVGGANTGELFF.

The chain has TRBV20-1 and TRBJ2-3, with TRBD2 matching 8 bases. Germline CDR1 and CDR2: DFQATT and SNEGSKA (reference sequence). V lost 5 bases and J lost 4; bases outside the gene matches: 8. CDR3 length: 14 amino acids. In DNA, the CDR3 is TGCAGTGCTGTCACAGCGGGAGAGGCAGATACGCAGTATTTT. Encoded protein: CSAVTAGEADTQYF.

A few counts support this clonotype. The chain links TRBV29-1 to TRBJ2-3; tentatively, D is TRBD2 (5 bases). This CDR3 contains 15 residues. Trimming cost V 6 bases and J 2 bases, with 18 bases left between them. Germline CDR1 and CDR2: SQVTM and ANQGSEA. The CDR3 sequence: CSVYPLAGPTDTQYF. CDR3 nucleotide sequence: TGCAGCGTCTACCCCCTGGCGGGTCCCACAGATACGCAGTATTTT.

This clonotype was seen repeatedly, ten times or more. V is TRBV7-3 and J is TRBJ1-1; D is possibly TRBD1 (6 bases). Germline CDR1 is SGHTA and CDR2 is FQGTGA. The CDR3 loop spans 14 amino acids. The germline V and J ends were trimmed by 5 bases and 1 base, with 11 bases remaining between them. CDR3 DNA: TGTGCCAGCAGCGCCCAGGGGAAGAACACTGAAGCTTTCTTT. Its protein is CASSAQGKNTEAFF.

The sample holds a few counts of this clonotype. The missing conserved phenylalanine or tryptophan at the end of this CDR3 makes a read error likely. This chain uses TRBV12-3 or TRBV12-4 with TRBJ2-7; 10 nucleotides agree with TRBD1. V lost 6 bases and J lost 9; bases outside the gene matches: 17. The CDR3 runs to 16 residues. CDR3 residues: CASSDVRGTGDGGQYL. As DNA, the CDR3 is TGTGCCAGCAGCGACGTCCGTGGGACAGGGGACGGCGGGCAGTACCTC.

This chain uses TRBV5-6 with TRBJ2-3, with TRBD2 matching over 7 bases. The V gene end was trimmed by 0 bases and the J gene end by 4 bases; junction bases not matched to a gene: 5. Germline V gene lookup returns CDR1 SGHDT and CDR2 YYEEEE. This CDR3 is 15 amino acids long. The CDR3 sequence is CASSLDGGSSDTQYF. The CDR3 nucleotides are TGTGCCAGCAGCTTGGACGGCGGGAGCTCAGATACGCAGTATTTT.

The CDR3, as DNA: TGTGCCAGTAGTATCAGACAGGGTGAGGTCCAAGAGACCCAGTACTTC. The encoded protein is CASSIRQGEVQETQYF. V is TRBV19 and J is TRBJ2-5; 7 positions agree with TRBD1. This CDR3 comprises 16 residues. With V trimmed by 3 bases and J by 1 base, 8 bases remained unmatched. Looked up from germline, CDR1 is LNHDA and CDR2 is SQIVND (reference sequence).

The chain recombines TRBV11-3 with TRBJ2-7; 8 bases map to TRBD1. V dropped 6 bases and J dropped 5; count of bases not matched to a gene: 12. CDR1 is SGHNT, CDR2 YENEEA, per germline. This CDR3 region has 15 residues. The CDR3 loop reads CASRHPDRAPDEQYF. The CDR3 DNA reads as TGTGCCAGCAGGCACCCGGACAGGGCCCCTGACGAGCAGTACTTC.

The chain uses TRBV9 and TRBJ2-1; D unresolved. The length of the CDR3 is 15 residues. The V end was cut by 0 bases, the J end by 6 bases, with 13 bases between. Germline V gives CDR1 SGDLS, CDR2 YYNGEE. The CDR3 reads CASSVDETPINEQFF. CDR3 coding DNA: TGTGCCAGCAGCGTAGATGAGACACCCATCAATGAGCAGTTCTTC.

The chain uses TRBV10-3 and TRBJ1-6; maybe TRBD1 (6 bases). Germline loops: CDR1 ENHRY, CDR2 SYGVKD. The CDR3 has 12 residues. Deletions cut 8 bases from V and 6 bases from J, with 8 bases between. As DNA, the CDR3 is TGTGCCATCTCCAGGGGTAATTCACCCCTCCACTTT. Encoded protein: CAISRGNSPLHF.

This sequence joins TRBV6-5 and TRBJ1-2; D unclear. The CDR3 runs to 14 residues. The germline V gene encodes CDR1 MNHEY and CDR2 SVGAGI. The V end lost 0 bases, the J end lost 2 bases, and 7 bases lay between the germline ends. CDR3 residues: CASSYSGINYGYTF. The CDR3 DNA reads as TGTGCCAGCAGTTACTCCGGGATAAACTATGGCTACACCTTC.

The rearrangement joins TRBV19 to TRBJ1-5; TRBD1 might be the D (5 bases). Trimming removed 7 bases at V and 4 bases at J, with 14 bases between. Germline CDR1 is LNHDA and CDR2 is SQIVND (reference sequence). CDR3 size: 14 residues. The CDR3 loop reads CASTTPGGNQPQHF. In DNA form, the CDR3 reads TGTGCCAGTACGACTCCGGGGGGGAATCAGCCCCAGCATTTT. Based on the CDR3 plus reference TRBV19 and TRBJ1-5, the full variable domain is DGGITQSPKYLFRKEGQNVTLSCEQNLNHDAMYWYRQDPGQGLRLIYYSQIVNDFQKGDIAEGYSVSREKKESFPLTVTSAQKNPTAFYLCASTTPGGNQPQHFGDGTRLSIL.